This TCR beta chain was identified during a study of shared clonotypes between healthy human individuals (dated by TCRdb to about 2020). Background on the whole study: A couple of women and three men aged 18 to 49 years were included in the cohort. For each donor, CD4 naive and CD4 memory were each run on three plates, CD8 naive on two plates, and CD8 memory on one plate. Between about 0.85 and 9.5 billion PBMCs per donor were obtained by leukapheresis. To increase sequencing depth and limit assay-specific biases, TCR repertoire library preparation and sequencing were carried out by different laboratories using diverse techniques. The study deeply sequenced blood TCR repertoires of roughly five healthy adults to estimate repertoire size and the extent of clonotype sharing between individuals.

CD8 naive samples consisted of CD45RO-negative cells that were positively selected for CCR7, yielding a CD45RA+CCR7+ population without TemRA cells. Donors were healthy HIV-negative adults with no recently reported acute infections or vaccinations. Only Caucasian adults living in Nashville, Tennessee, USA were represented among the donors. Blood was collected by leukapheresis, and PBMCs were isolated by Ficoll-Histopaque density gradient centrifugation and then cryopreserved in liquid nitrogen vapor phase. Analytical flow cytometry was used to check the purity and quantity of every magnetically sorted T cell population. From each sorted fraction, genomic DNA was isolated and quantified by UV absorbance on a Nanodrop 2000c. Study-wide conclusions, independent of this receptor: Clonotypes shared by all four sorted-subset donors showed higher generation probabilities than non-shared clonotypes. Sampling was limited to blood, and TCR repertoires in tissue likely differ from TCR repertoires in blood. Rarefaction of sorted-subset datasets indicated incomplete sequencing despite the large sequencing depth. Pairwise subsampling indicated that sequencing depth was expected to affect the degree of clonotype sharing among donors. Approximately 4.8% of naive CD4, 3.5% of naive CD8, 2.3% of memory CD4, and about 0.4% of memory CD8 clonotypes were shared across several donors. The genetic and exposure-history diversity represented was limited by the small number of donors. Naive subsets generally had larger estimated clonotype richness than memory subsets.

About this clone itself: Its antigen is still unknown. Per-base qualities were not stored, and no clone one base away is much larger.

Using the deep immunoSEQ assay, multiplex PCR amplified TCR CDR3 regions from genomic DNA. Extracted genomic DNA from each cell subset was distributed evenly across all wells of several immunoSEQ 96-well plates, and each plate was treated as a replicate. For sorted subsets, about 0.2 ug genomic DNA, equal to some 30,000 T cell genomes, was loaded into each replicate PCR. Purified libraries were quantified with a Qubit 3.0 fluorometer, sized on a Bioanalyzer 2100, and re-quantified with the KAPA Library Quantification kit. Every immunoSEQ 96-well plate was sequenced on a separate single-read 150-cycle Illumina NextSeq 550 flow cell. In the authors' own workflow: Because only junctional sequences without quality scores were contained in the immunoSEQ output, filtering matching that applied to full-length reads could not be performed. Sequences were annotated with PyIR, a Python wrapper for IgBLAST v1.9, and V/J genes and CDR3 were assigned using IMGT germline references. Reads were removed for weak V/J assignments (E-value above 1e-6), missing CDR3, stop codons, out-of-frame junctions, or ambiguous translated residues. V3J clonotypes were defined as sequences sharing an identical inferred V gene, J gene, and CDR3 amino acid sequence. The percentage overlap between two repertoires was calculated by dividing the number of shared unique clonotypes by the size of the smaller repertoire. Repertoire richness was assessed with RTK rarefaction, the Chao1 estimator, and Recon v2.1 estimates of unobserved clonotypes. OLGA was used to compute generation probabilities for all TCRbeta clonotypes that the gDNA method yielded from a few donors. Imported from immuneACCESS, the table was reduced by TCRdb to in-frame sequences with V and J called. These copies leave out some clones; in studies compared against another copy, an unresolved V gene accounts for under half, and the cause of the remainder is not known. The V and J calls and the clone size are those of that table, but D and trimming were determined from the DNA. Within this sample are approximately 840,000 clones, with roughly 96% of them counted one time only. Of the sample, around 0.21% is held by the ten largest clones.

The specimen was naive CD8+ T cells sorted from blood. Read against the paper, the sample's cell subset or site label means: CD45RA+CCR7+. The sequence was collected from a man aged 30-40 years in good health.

This receptor has the CDR3 CASSEEGYAYEQYF. The nucleotide sequence is TGCGCCAGCAGTGAGGAGGGGTATGCCTACGAGCAGTACTTC. The chain is encoded by TRBV10-2 joined to TRBJ2-7, with the D segment possibly TRBD1 or TRBD2, each aligning over 5 bases. CDR1 and CDR2 are drawn from the germline V gene: WSHSY, SAAADI. V is cut by 2 bases and J by 2 bases, and the space between the germline ends is 10 bases. Counted from cysteine to phenylalanine, this CDR3 has 14 amino acids. Just CDR3 DNA is preserved here, 42 bases in frame from base 1.